One and the same sample provided the 22 T cell receptor beta chains below, sequenced in a study of STAT5B mutations in CD4+ large granular lymphocyte leukemia. Using immunoSEQ multiplex PCR, the repertoire was profiled, and TCRdb retains in-frame clones only, with some absent. This table holds approximately 49,000 clones, about 70% found once. Sequenced input: CD4+ T cells from blood buffy coats. These receptors came from a human donor in good health.

This clone occurred a few times. The rearrangement joins TRBV6-1 to TRBJ1-2; D not certain. The V end was cut by 3 bases, the J end by 6 bases, with 8 bases between. The CDR3 totals 12 residues. Per germline, CDR1 MNHNS and CDR2 SASEGT. CDR3 in amino acids: CASSDLVNGYTF. CDR3 nucleotide sequence: TGTGCCAGCAGTGATTTGGTTAATGGCTACACCTTC.

The V call is TRBV10-1, the J call TRBJ2-2; 12 nucleotides align to TRBD1. After removal of 10 bases from V and 3 bases from J, the junction contained 15 bases not matched to a gene. This CDR3 has 18 residues. The V gene's germline CDR1 is WNHNN and CDR2 SYGVQD (reference sequence). CDR3 residues: CAIPKGGTGGKDTGELFF. CDR3 nucleotides: TGCGCCATTCCTAAAGGGGGGACAGGGGGCAAGGACACCGGGGAGCTGTTTTTT.

V is TRBV30 and J is TRBJ2-3; D may be TRBD2 (7 bases). Trimming pared 2 bases from V and 7 bases from J, leaving 16 bases between. Germline loops: CDR1 GTSNPN, CDR2 SVGIG (reference sequence). This CDR3 contains 14 residues. CDR3 nucleotides: TGTGCCTGGAGTTTGGGGGGGCTGGGAAATACGCAGTATTTT. Translating it yields CAWSLGGLGNTQYF.

V and J are TRBV6-5 and TRBJ1-3; no reliable D call. Germline V gives CDR1 MNHEY, CDR2 SVGAGI. This CDR3 contains 16 residues. V lost 0 bases to trimming and J lost 2 bases, with 11 bases between them. The CDR3 spells CASSYSSGGAGNTIYF. The DNA for the CDR3 is TGTGCCAGCAGTTACTCGTCAGGAGGAGCTGGAAACACCATATATTTT.

The chain joins TRBV5-1 to TRBJ2-1; TRBD1 matches 7 bases. In germline, CDR1 is SGHRS, CDR2 YFSETQ. The CDR3 runs to 15 residues. With V trimmed by 1 base and J by 10 bases, 11 bases remained unmatched. The CDR3 DNA follows: TGCGCCAGCAGCTTGCTACAGGGGCTTTTGGCCGAGCAGTTCTTC. This gives the protein CASSLLQGLLAEQFF.

The chain recombines TRBV19 with TRBJ2-2, with D tentatively TRBD1 (5 bases). The germline gives CDR1 LNHDA, CDR2 SQIVND (reference sequence). The length of the CDR3 is 15 residues. V was trimmed by 10 bases and J by 8 bases, leaving 23 bases between them. CDR3 in DNA: TGTGCCACCTTAGGGGCCCTGACCCAGGGTGGGGAGCTGTTTTTT. Translated: CATLGALTQGGELFF.

The V gene is TRBV6-5, the J gene TRBJ1-2; unclear D gene. Germline CDR1 is MNHEY and CDR2 is SVGAGI. The CDR3 is made up of 13 amino acids. V lost 2 bases and J 2 bases, leaving 6 bases between the germline ends. CDR3 sequence (DNA): TGTGCCAGCAGTTACCCCGGAAACTATGGCTACACCTTC. Its translation is CASSYPGNYGYTF.

This clone was detected only a few times. The V gene is TRBV6-5, the J gene TRBJ2-3; no reliable D call. The CDR3 is 14 residues long. With 5 bases removed from V and 2 bases from J, the gap between germline ends came to 11 bases. Germline V gives CDR1 MNHEY, CDR2 SVGAGI. The CDR3 sequence is CASSPRAPTDTQYF. As DNA, the CDR3 is TGTGCCAGCAGTCCCCGGGCTCCCACAGATACGCAGTATTTT.

This chain joins TRBV5-1 and TRBJ1-5; TRBD1 matches at 7 bases. Germline lookup yields CDR1 SGHRS and CDR2 YFSETQ. The CDR3 totals 14 residues. With V trimmed by 4 bases and J by 7 bases, 8 bases remained unmatched. The CDR3 loop reads CASSLGQGGQPQHF. The CDR3 nucleotides read TGCGCCAGCAGCCTGGGCCAAGGGGGCCAGCCCCAGCATTTT.

The chain links TRBV6-5 to TRBJ1-1; no clear D. Deletions cut 1 base from V and 4 bases from J, with 7 bases between. Germline V lookup: CDR1 MNHEY, CDR2 SVGAGI. The CDR3 loop spans 13 amino acids. The chain's CDR3 is CASSYLRTTEAFF. The CDR3 DNA reads TGTGCCAGCAGTTACTTGAGGACCACTGAAGCTTTCTTT.

This clone has more than one count but fewer than ten. This chain uses TRBV9 with TRBJ2-1, with 10 bases matching TRBD2. J lost 13 bases, V lost 4 bases, and 8 bases had no gene match. The germline V gene has CDR1 SGDLS and CDR2 YYNGEE. This CDR3 region has 13 residues. The CDR3 protein is CASSYGLADPQFF. DNA for the CDR3: TGTGCCAGCAGCTACGGACTAGCGGACCCACAGTTCTTC.

The V call is TRBV10-3, the J call TRBJ1-6, with D perhaps matching TRBD1 (6 bases). Between the trimmed V and J ends, which lost 6 bases and 7 bases, there was a span of 10 bases. This CDR3 comprises 13 residues. Per the germline V gene, CDR1 is ENHRY and CDR2 is SYGVKD. The CDR3 sequence: CAISAGQNSPLHF. The CDR3, as DNA: TGTGCCATCAGCGCCGGACAGAATTCACCCCTCCACTTT.

V usage is TRBV6-5 and J usage is TRBJ1-2, with 12 bases lining up with TRBD1. V lost 7 bases and J lost 7; bases outside the gene matches: 4. The length of the CDR3 is 13 residues. The germline CDR1 and CDR2 sequences are MNHEY and SVGAGI. This CDR3 reads CASKGTGGRGYTF. Written as DNA, the CDR3 is TGTGCCAGCAAGGGGACAGGGGGCCGTGGCTACACCTTC.

The chain recombines TRBV11-3 with TRBJ2-1, with TRBD2 matching 10 bases. There are 15 residues in the CDR3. Germline CDR1 reads SGHNT; CDR2 reads YENEEA. Trimming at V came to 1 base and at J to 8 bases, leaving 5 bases not matched to a gene. CDR3 sequence: CASSLASSGGDEQFF. The CDR3 region has the DNA TGTGCCAGCAGCTTAGCGTCTAGCGGGGGAGATGAGCAGTTCTTC.

The chain couples TRBV7-2 to TRBJ2-3; no clear D. The germline CDR1 and CDR2 sequences are SGHTA and FQGNSA. This CDR3 comprises 12 residues. V dropped 1 base and J dropped 6 bases, with 5 bases sitting between them. The CDR3 protein is CASSLDLDTQYF. CDR3 nucleotides: TGTGCCAGCAGCTTAGACTTGGATACGCAGTATTTT.

In this sample, this clone turned up once. V and J are TRBV28 and TRBJ1-5; 7 bases fit TRBD1. V shed 6 bases, J shed 7 bases, and the junction held 12 bases outside the gene matches. In germline, CDR1 is MDHEN, CDR2 SYDVKM. CDR3 length: 15 amino acids. The CDR3 loop is CASSPTTGPIQPQHF. In DNA, the CDR3 is TGTGCCAGCAGCCCAACGACAGGGCCCATCCAGCCCCAGCATTTT. The variable domain in full, with the rest retrieved from reference TRBV28 and TRBJ1-5, is DVKVTQSSRYLVKRTGEKVFLECVQDMDHENMFWYRQDPGLGLRLIYFSYDVKMKEKGDIPEGYSVSREKKERFSLILESASTNQTSMYLCASSPTTGPIQPQHFGDGTRLSIL.

V and J are TRBV18 and TRBJ1-1, with 7 bases matching TRBD1. The CDR3 is 14 amino acids. Looked up from germline, CDR1 is KGHSH and CDR2 is LQKENI. V was pared by 4 bases and J by 1 base, with 3 bases of the junction left unmatched. The CDR3 is CASSRGQRNTEAFF. In DNA, the CDR3 is TGTGCCAGCTCACGGGGACAGCGGAACACTGAAGCTTTCTTT.

This clone was detected once. V and J are TRBV30 and TRBJ2-5; 9 bases fit TRBD2. Losses at the gene ends were 5 bases for V and 1 base for J; bases not matched to a gene: 5. CDR1 is GTSNPN and CDR2 is SVGIG in the germline V gene (reference sequence). The CDR3 totals 14 residues. CDR3 sequence: CAWESGGSQETQYF. Here the CDR3 DNA reads TGTGCCTGGGAGAGCGGGGGGAGCCAAGAGACCCAGTACTTC.

The chain is built from TRBV5-4 and TRBJ2-3; the match to TRBD2 covers 10 bases. Germline CDR1 is SGHNT and CDR2 is YYREEE (reference sequence). The V gene end was trimmed by 4 bases and the J gene end by 0 bases; junction bases not matched to a gene: 11. The CDR3 consists of 18 residues. The chain's CDR3 is CASSPGGLAGVSTDTQYF. Written as DNA, the CDR3 is TGTGCCAGCAGCCCCGGGGGGCTAGCGGGGGTGAGCACAGATACGCAGTATTTT. Together with reference TRBV5-4 and TRBJ2-3, the CDR3 gives the full variable domain: ETGVTQSPTHLIKTRGQQVTLRCSSQSGHNTVSWYQQALGQGPQFIFQYYREEENGRGNFPPRFSGLQFPNYSSELNVNALELDDSALYLCASSPGGLAGVSTDTQYFGPGTRLTVL.

This chain uses TRBV19 with TRBJ1-6; possibly TRBD1 for D (6 bases). Germline V gene data show CDR1 as LNHDA and CDR2 as SQIVND (reference sequence). Trimming removed 6 bases at V and 6 bases at J, with 12 bases between. This CDR3 spans 14 amino acids. The CDR3 coding sequence is TGTGCCAGTAGCTGGGGACAAGGTAATTCACCCCTCCACTTT. Residues: CASSWGQGNSPLHF.

This chain links TRBV11-2 with TRBJ2-2; D remains unclear. Germline V gene lookup returns CDR1 SGHAT and CDR2 FQNNGV. The CDR3 is made up of 13 amino acids. The germline V and J ends were trimmed by 1 base and 5 bases, with 5 bases remaining between them. CDR3 sequence (DNA): TGTGCCAGCAGCTTAGGGTATACCGGGGAGCTGTTTTTT. This codes for CASSLGYTGELFF.

The chain uses TRBV5-1 and TRBJ2-6; TRBD1 matches 7 bases. The CDR3 contains 17 residues. The ends lost 4 bases at V and 0 bases at J; junction bases unmatched: 7. Germline values: CDR1 SGHRS, CDR2 YFSETQ. This CDR3 is CASSRDSSSSGANVLTF. The CDR3 region has the DNA TGCGCCAGCAGCCGGGACAGCTCCTCCTCTGGGGCCAACGTCCTGACTTTC.